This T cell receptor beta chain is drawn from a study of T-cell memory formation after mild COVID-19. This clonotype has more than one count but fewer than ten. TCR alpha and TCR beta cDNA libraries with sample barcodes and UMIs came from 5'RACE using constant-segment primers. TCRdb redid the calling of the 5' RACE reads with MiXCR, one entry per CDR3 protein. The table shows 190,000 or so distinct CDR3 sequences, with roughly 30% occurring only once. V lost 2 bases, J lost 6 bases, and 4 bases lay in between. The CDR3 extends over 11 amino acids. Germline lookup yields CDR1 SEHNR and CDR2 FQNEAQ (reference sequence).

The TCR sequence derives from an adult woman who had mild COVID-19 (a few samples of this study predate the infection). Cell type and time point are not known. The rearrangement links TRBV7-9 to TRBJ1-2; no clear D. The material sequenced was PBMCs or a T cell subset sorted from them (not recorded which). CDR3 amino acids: CASSLIDGYTF. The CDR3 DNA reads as TGTGCCAGCAGCTTAATCGATGGCTACACCTTC.